This entry describes one T cell receptor beta chain. What it binds is unknown. The sample comes from a study of OX40 agonist ivuxolimab in advanced cancers. About the study: A mean age of roughly 66 years, range about 20 to 85, was recorded, and around 85% were male. Partial response was recorded in three patients: one hepatocellular carcinoma and two cutaneous melanoma cases. The study, taken as a whole, reports: More expanded clones were seen, on average, in CD8+ T cells than in CD4+.

The CDR3 loop spans 14 amino acids. V gave up 4 bases and J gave up 5 bases, with 15 bases separating them. Looked up from germline, CDR1 is SGHRS and CDR2 is YFSETQ. The sampling schedule covered blood at baseline, cycle 4 day 1, and cycle 7 day 1. Repertoires were generated with immunoSEQ multiplex PCR, while TCRdb's copy carries only in-frame clones and drops some. The sample lists 98,000 or so clones; roughly nine tenths were seen once. This specimen was CD4+ or CD8+ T cells sorted from blood, taken in a trial of the OX40 agonist ivuxolimab. The source is an adult with an advanced solid tumor such as melanoma, head and neck, liver or kidney cancer. The rearrangement joins TRBV5-1 to TRBJ1-1; a weak D match, TRBD1 (5 bases). The CDR3 loop is CASSLGSGGTEAFF. For the CDR3, the DNA is TGCGCCAGCAGCCTCGGCTCGGGGGGAACTGAAGCTTTCTTT.